This T cell receptor (beta chain) was recovered during a study of blood T cells in healthy people across ages. Study-wide results and caveats: Among long-lived donors, naive CD4+ cells were more numerous and diversity higher than in aged donors.

Alongside a J-beta primer mix, a sample-barcoded 5' primer served in a second PCR lasting about 7 to 12 cycles. MiXCR was run by TCRdb on the 5' RACE reads, yielding one entry per CDR3 protein. Among some 1.5 million distinct CDR3 sequences, roughly 27% were seen once, and the ten largest hold approximately 7.7%. About this clonotype itself: The antigen is undetermined.

Each of the donors had roughly 9.4 milliliters of peripheral blood drawn into EDTA-treated Vacutainer tubes. Sequences were obtained from blood. This sequence was found in a woman aged 25 to 39 in good health.

This CDR3 reads CASSLQEQFF. The CDR3 nucleotides are TGTGCCAGCAGCTTACAGGAGCAGTTCTTC. J is TRBJ2-1 and V is TRBV7-2; D unclear. Trimming left V 2 bases short and J 10 bases short, with 3 bases between. The CDR3 totals 10 residues. Germline CDR1 SGHTA, CDR2 FQGNSA.